The T cell receptor (beta chain) described here comes from a study of post-analysis software for immune sequencing data. Study results and caveats: Normalized Chao1 diversity was significantly reduced in patients versus controls. Co-batched samples clustered tightly together by F measure. The five TRBV segments detected at higher frequency in patients than in controls included TRBV5-6, TRBV5-1 and TRBV20-1.

Unique molecular identifiers had been added to the TCR beta cDNA libraries. Roughly 0.5 million cDNA molecules were obtained from approximately 0.91 to 9.4 million T cells. TCRdb processed the PCR reads anew with MiXCR; each CDR3 protein has one entry. The table lists roughly 150,000 distinct CDR3 sequences, under 40% of them singletons. This clonotype was found once. What it binds is not known. The junction had 4 bases not matched to a gene; V was cut back by 0 bases and J by 0 bases. Germline V gene data show CDR1 as DFQATT and CDR2 as SNEGSKA (reference sequence). This CDR3 has 16 residues. The starting material was blood, obtained after autologous hematopoietic stem cell transplantation. The chain uses TRBV20-1 and TRBJ2-1; 8 bases agree with TRBD2. The clonotype originates from a girl under 18 with multiple sclerosis. The CDR3 sequence is CSARDPGGSSYNEQFF. CDR3 nucleotide sequence: TGCAGTGCTAGAGACCCGGGGGGGAGCTCCTACAATGAGCAGTTCTTC.